Below, 30 T cell receptor beta chains from the same sample are listed, as sequenced in a study of blood T cell repertoires in COVID-19. TCRdb's table, derived via immunoSEQ multiplex PCR, lists solely in-frame clones and lacks some. The data hold about 230,000 clones, with around nine tenths observed a single time. Sequenced input: peripheral blood. The receptors shown here come from a woman aged 60-75 years with acute or convalescent COVID-19.

J is TRBJ2-2 and V is TRBV28, with D maybe TRBD2 (6 bases). Germline CDR1 MDHEN, CDR2 SYDVKM. CDR3 length: 15 amino acids. V lost 6 bases and J 0 bases, leaving 11 bases between the germline ends. The chain's CDR3 is CASSFAGTNTGELFF. The CDR3 DNA reads TGTGCCAGCAGCTTCGCGGGGACGAACACCGGGGAGCTGTTTTTT.

The chain combines TRBV12-3 or TRBV12-4 with TRBJ1-2; D unclear. V lost 4 bases and J 7 bases, leaving 7 bases between the germline ends. CDR3 length equals 11 residues. The CDR3 DNA is TGTGCCAGCAGTTCGAGGGCTGGCTACACCTTC. It is translated as CASSSRAGYTF.

This clone was counted only a few times. This chain connects TRBV7-3 to TRBJ2-1; a weak D match, TRBD2 (6 bases). Germline V gene sequence: CDR1 SGHTA, CDR2 FQGTGA. The CDR3 runs to 16 residues. V was pared by 2 bases and J by 1 base, with 12 bases between. The CDR3 loop is CASSLYLASSYNEQFF. CDR3 in DNA: TGTGCCAGCAGCTTATACCTAGCGTCTTCCTACAATGAGCAGTTCTTC.

The chain combines TRBV5-1 with TRBJ2-3; 7 bases line up with TRBD2. Germline trimming cut 0 bases from V and 4 bases from J; bases unmatched to any gene: 5. The CDR3 runs 15 residues. Germline lookup yields CDR1 SGHRS and CDR2 YFSETQ. The CDR3: CASSLATSVSDTQYF. The CDR3 DNA sequence: TGCGCCAGCAGCTTGGCAACTAGCGTGTCAGATACGCAGTATTTT.

This sequence joins TRBV5-4 and TRBJ1-1; D gene unclear. Germline V gives CDR1 SGHNT, CDR2 YYREEE (reference sequence). This CDR3 has 14 residues. With 1 base removed from V and 1 base from J, the gap between germline ends came to 8 bases. The CDR3 sequence is CASSLYWANTEAFF. The CDR3 DNA is TGTGCCAGCAGCTTGTACTGGGCGAACACTGAAGCTTTCTTT.

The chain combines TRBV19 with TRBJ1-2; perhaps TRBD1 as D (5 bases). The ends were cut back, 6 bases at V and 5 bases at J, with 16 bases in the middle. CDR1 and CDR2 (germline): LNHDA, SQIVND (reference sequence). This CDR3 spans 14 amino acids. DNA of the CDR3: TGTGCCAGTAGCTTCACTGGGGCCGTTTATGGCTACACCTTC. It specifies CASSFTGAVYGYTF. The whole variable domain, remainder taken from reference TRBV19 and TRBJ1-2, is DGGITQSPKYLFRKEGQNVTLSCEQNLNHDAMYWYRQDPGQGLRLIYYSQIVNDFQKGDIAEGYSVSREKKESFPLTVTSAQKNPTAFYLCASSFTGAVYGYTFGSGTRLTVV.

The chain employs TRBV14 and TRBJ1-2, with D perhaps matching TRBD1 (6 bases). V was trimmed by 0 bases and J by 6 bases, leaving 14 bases between them. Germline V CDR1 and CDR2: SGHDN, FVKESK. The CDR3 contains 15 residues. The CDR3 region has the DNA TGTGCCAGCAGCCAAGATCGGGGCAGGGGAGATGGCTACACCTTC. Its protein is CASSQDRGRGDGYTF.

A few counts support this clone. The chain combines TRBV21-1 with TRBJ1-1. TRBV21-1 is reported as a pseudogene. The length of the CDR3 is 16 residues. This chain's CDR3 is CASSKACGGYITEAFF. In nucleotides, the CDR3 is TGTGCCAGCAGCAAAGCCTGCGGGGGCTATATTACTGAAGCTTTCTTT.

The chain has TRBV19 and TRBJ1-2; no clear D. In germline, CDR1 is LNHDA, CDR2 SQIVND (reference sequence). This CDR3 contains 15 residues. V shed 1 base and J shed 0 bases, with 9 bases lying between them. The CDR3 is CASSIVRGSNYGYTF. The DNA for the CDR3 is TGTGCCAGTAGTATAGTTCGAGGTTCTAACTATGGCTACACCTTC.

The chain's CDR3 is CASSLVAASNQPQHF. CDR3 DNA: TGTGCCAGCAGCTTAGTCGCGGCTAGCAATCAGCCCCAGCATTTT. The chain combines TRBV7-2 with TRBJ1-5; no reliable D call. Trimming shortened V by 1 base and J by 0 bases, and 7 bases separated the two germline ends. The CDR3 is made up of 15 amino acids. The germline gives CDR1 SGHTA, CDR2 FQGNSA.

J is TRBJ2-5 and V is TRBV5-6; 7 bases line up with TRBD2. Germline V CDR1 and CDR2: SGHDT, YYEEEE. Unmatched junction bases numbered 5, after V lost 3 bases and J lost 0 bases. The CDR3 sequence is 15 residues long. As DNA, the CDR3 is TGTGCCAGCAGCTCCCTGGGGGGGTACCAAGAGACCCAGTACTTC. Protein product: CASSSLGGYQETQYF.

CDR3 region: CASSEGLGQGARWQYF. CDR3 bases: TGCGCCAGCAGCGAGGGCTTAGGACAGGGGGCGCGGTGGCAGTACTTC. The chain links TRBV5-1 to TRBJ2-7, with TRBD1 identical over 11 bases. Germline CDR1 reads SGHRS; CDR2 reads YFSETQ. The CDR3 is 16 residues long. Germline trimming cut 4 bases from V and 9 bases from J; bases unmatched to any gene: 15.

This clone occurred once. The V and J genes are TRBV21-1 and TRBJ2-5; TRBD1 is taken as the D call from the table, unchecked against the DNA. TRBV21-1 is a known pseudogene. The CDR3 is made up of 15 amino acids. The CDR3 DNA is TGTGCCAGCAGCAAAGGACAGGGGGCAGGTGAGACCCAGTACTTC. It translates to CASSKGQGAGETQYF.

This chain connects TRBV15 to TRBJ1-1; D not resolved. This CDR3 has 14 amino acids. Trimming pared 0 bases from V and 2 bases from J, leaving 7 bases between. In germline, CDR1 is LNHNV, CDR2 YYDKDF (reference sequence). The CDR3 spells CATSRDGPNTEAFF. In DNA form, the CDR3 reads TGTGCCACCAGCAGAGATGGGCCCAACACTGAAGCTTTCTTT.

Only a few counts were recorded for this clone. The rearrangement uses TRBV28 and TRBJ1-2; D gene uncertain. This CDR3 comprises 12 residues. CDR1 is MDHEN, CDR2 SYDVKM, per germline. V lost 6 bases and J lost 8, with 13 bases in between. The CDR3 sequence: CASSQGRRGYTF. The CDR3 DNA reads TGTGCCAGCAGCCAAGGACGGAGGGGCTACACCTTC.

The rearrangement links TRBV5-1 to TRBJ2-1; unclear D gene. From germline, CDR1 is SGHRS and CDR2 YFSETQ. V lost 2 bases, J lost 10 bases, and 10 bases lay in between. The CDR3 has 12 residues. The CDR3 DNA is TGCGCCAGCAGCTTACCGGAGAGAGAGCAGTTCTTC. Encoded protein: CASSLPEREQFF.

V usage is TRBV5-1 and J usage is TRBJ2-3, with 11 bases identical to TRBD2. Losses at the gene ends were 4 bases for V and 5 bases for J; bases not matched to a gene: 6. The germline CDR1 and CDR2 sequences are SGHRS and YFSETQ. This CDR3 region has 15 residues. DNA of the CDR3: TGCGCCAGCAGCCGTAGCGGGAGGGCCGAAGATACGCAGTATTTT. This gives the protein CASSRSGRAEDTQYF.

The chain combines TRBV7-9 with TRBJ2-5; 8 bases are a match to TRBD2. The V gene end was trimmed by 1 base and the J gene end by 2 bases; junction bases not matched to a gene: 6. Germline loops: CDR1 SEHNR, CDR2 FQNEAQ (reference sequence). The CDR3 totals 16 residues. CDR3 residues: CASSLVGLVAQETQYF. CDR3 sequence (DNA): TGTGCCAGCAGCTTAGTGGGACTAGTAGCACAAGAGACCCAGTACTTC.

The chain recombines TRBV20-1 with TRBJ1-3; TRBD1 might be the D (5 bases). V was cut by 3 bases and J by 1 base, with 10 bases left in between. This CDR3 spans 14 amino acids. Looked up from germline, CDR1 is DFQATT and CDR2 is SNEGSKA (reference sequence). CDR3 protein: CSASRTGSGNTIYF. CDR3 in DNA: TGCAGTGCTAGTCGAACAGGTTCTGGAAACACCATATATTTT.

V and J are TRBV4-3 and TRBJ2-6; TRBD2 agrees at 10 bases. The CDR3 sequence is 19 residues long. V shed 4 bases, J shed 0 bases, and the junction held 9 bases outside the gene matches. CDR1 is LGHNA, CDR2 YSLEER, per germline. The CDR3: CASSRELAGLFSGANVLTF. CDR3 sequence (DNA): TGCGCCAGCAGCCGGGAACTAGCGGGGTTATTCTCTGGGGCCAACGTCCTGACTTTC.

The rearrangement links TRBV19 to TRBJ1-6; 7 bases are shared with TRBD1. Germline CDR1 and CDR2: LNHDA and SQIVND (reference sequence). This CDR3 region has 15 residues. Trimming cost V 2 bases and J 5 bases; bases outside gene matches: 3. CDR3 DNA: TGTGCCAGTAGTATACAGGGGGAGAATAATTCACCCCTCCACTTT. This codes for CASSIQGENNSPLHF.

The V gene is TRBV2, the J gene TRBJ2-7; 10 bases align to TRBD2. This CDR3 has 16 residues. Per the germline V gene, CDR1 is SNHLY and CDR2 is FYNNEI. V was pared by 2 bases and J by 6 bases, with 10 bases of the junction left unmatched. CDR3 DNA sequence: TGTGCCAGCAGTGAAACGGGGGGGCTAGCGGGAGTCGAGCAGTACTTC. Residues: CASSETGGLAGVEQYF.

V and J are TRBV7-9 and TRBJ2-2; no clear D. Germline CDR1 and CDR2: SEHNR and FQNEAQ (reference sequence). This CDR3 spans 14 amino acids. V was trimmed by 1 base and J by 4 bases, leaving 7 bases between them. The CDR3 reads CASSLVHTTGELFF. DNA of the CDR3: TGTGCCAGCAGCTTAGTCCACACCACCGGGGAGCTGTTTTTT.

This rearrangement joins TRBV18 to TRBJ2-3, with TRBD2 matching over 11 bases. Trimming removed 2 bases from V and 4 bases from J; junction bases left unmatched: 2. The length of the CDR3 is 15 residues. Germline lookup yields CDR1 KGHSH and CDR2 LQKENI. Here the CDR3 reads CASSPIAGGADTQYF. In DNA, the CDR3 is TGTGCCAGCTCACCAATAGCGGGAGGGGCAGATACGCAGTATTTT.

The chain combines TRBV29-1 with TRBJ2-4; no firm D call. Trimming pared 7 bases from V and 2 bases from J, leaving 12 bases between. The CDR3 runs to 13 residues. Germline V gene sequence: CDR1 SQVTM, CDR2 ANQGSEA. This chain's CDR3 is CSGTTITKNIQYF. The DNA of the CDR3 is TGCAGCGGCACTACAATAACCAAAAACATTCAGTACTTC.

The V call is TRBV27, the J call TRBJ1-1; perhaps TRBD1 as D (5 bases). Germline assignment: CDR1 MNHEY and CDR2 SMNVEV (reference sequence). V was clipped by 5 bases and J by 5 bases, with 12 bases between them. This CDR3 contains 13 residues. The CDR3, as DNA: TGTGCCAGCAGTCTCAGGGAGGGGACTGAAGCTTTCTTT. It is translated as CASSLREGTEAFF.

The V and J genes are TRBV2 and TRBJ2-7; D gene uncertain. Trimming shortened V by 0 bases and J by 1 base, and 10 bases separated the two germline ends. Germline CDR1 SNHLY, CDR2 FYNNEI. CDR3 length: 15 residues. CDR3 bases: TGTGCCAGCAGTGAAGCGCTTCATACATCCTACGAGCAGTACTTC. Protein product: CASSEALHTSYEQYF.

Only a few counts were recorded for this clone. This chain connects TRBV5-1 to TRBJ1-6, with TRBD1 matching 9 bases. The CDR3 loop spans 16 amino acids. V shed 3 bases and J 7 bases; nucleotides not matched to a gene: 8. CDR1 and CDR2 from the germline V gene are SGHRS and YFSETQ. CDR3 sequence: CASSSQGQGLNSPLHF. The CDR3 bases are TGCGCCAGCAGCTCCCAGGGACAGGGACTCAATTCACCCCTCCACTTT.

The chain is built from TRBV29-1 and TRBJ2-6, with 7 bases fitting TRBD1. Germline-derived CDR1 and CDR2 are SQVTM and ANQGSEA. This CDR3 region has 14 residues. The trim removed 7 bases at V and 4 bases at J, leaving 7 bases unmatched. CDR3 nucleotides: TGCAGCGCAAGACAGGGCTCAGGGGCCAACGTCCTGACTTTC. It is translated as CSARQGSGANVLTF. Combining the CDR3 with reference TRBV29-1 and TRBJ2-6 gives the whole variable domain SAVISQKPSRDICQRGTSLTIQCQVDSQVTMMFWYRQQPGQSLTLIATANQGSEATYESGFVIDKFPISRPNLTFSTLTVSNMSPEDSSIYLCSARQGSGANVLTFGAGSRLTVL.

The V call is TRBV7-9, the J call TRBJ2-1; D is perhaps TRBD2 (6 bases). Trimming took 5 bases from V and 2 from J, leaving 16 bases between them. Germline V gene data show CDR1 as SEHNR and CDR2 as FQNEAQ (reference sequence). The CDR3 has 16 residues. CDR3 coding DNA: TGTGCCAGCAGCCCCCGGGAACGGGGGACCTACAATGAGCAGTTCTTC. Translating it yields CASSPRERGTYNEQFF.